This entry lists 9 T cell receptor beta chains sequenced from one sample in a study of cytomegalovirus exposure and HLA in healthy donors. Primers included in the PCR were 60 Vbeta and 13 Jbeta primers. Assay used: immunoSEQ multiplex PCR; TCRdb lists only in-frame clones, some missing. The top ten clones hold about 1.4% of a sample with 150,000 to 200,000 clones, roughly 83% of them seen once. Sequencing used PBMCs. The source of these receptors is a woman aged 45-59 years in good health and CMV-seronegative.

About this clone itself: Compared with germline, one end of the junction differs, possibly owing to a read error. The rearrangement joins TRBV5-4 to TRBJ1-2, with a tentative D call TRBD1 (5 bases). The CDR3 is 14 residues long. Looked up from germline, CDR1 is SGHNT and CDR2 is YYREEE (reference sequence). In nucleotides, the CDR3 is TGCGCCGGCAGCGGGGGTGGGGGAGGCAATGGCTACACCTTC. Its protein product is CAGSGGGGGNGYTF.

The chain combines TRBV7-9 with TRBJ1-2, with unresolved D. Germline CDR1 reads SEHNR; CDR2 reads FQNEAQ (reference sequence). This CDR3 spans 14 amino acids. Trimming stripped 6 bases from V and 8 bases from J, with 19 bases between. The CDR3 DNA follows: TGTGCCAGCAGGCAGACGAGGGATTCGGGCGGCTACACCTTC. This codes for CASRQTRDSGGYTF.

In its sample, this clone was seen a few times. This CDR3 reads CASSQDWTGLNEQFF. Written as DNA, the CDR3 is TGCGCCAGCAGCCAAGATTGGACAGGGTTAAATGAGCAGTTCTTC. The V and J genes are TRBV4-1 and TRBJ2-1; 8 bases align to TRBD1. CDR3 length equals 15 residues. Looked up from germline, CDR1 is MGHRA and CDR2 is YSYEKL. The trim removed 0 bases at V and 7 bases at J, leaving 5 bases unmatched.

The chain employs TRBV28 and TRBJ1-2; a possible D gene is TRBD1 (6 bases). Trimming stripped 4 bases from V and 8 bases from J, with 17 bases between. The CDR3 runs 14 residues. Germline values: CDR1 MDHEN, CDR2 SYDVKM. CDR3 in DNA: TGTGCCAGCAGTTCATCTTGGGGGCTTCGAGGCTACACCTTC. This translates into CASSSSWGLRGYTF.

Comment on this clone: At one end the junction does not follow the germline gene, possibly because of a read error. J is TRBJ2-7 and V is TRBV7-9, with a weak D call TRBD2 (5 bases). CDR1 is SEHNR, CDR2 FQNEAQ, per germline (reference sequence). This CDR3 has 12 residues. CDR3 sequence: CSSSSDYYEQYF. DNA of the CDR3: TGTTCCAGCAGCTCCGACTACTACGAGCAGTACTTC.

The chain joins TRBV7-3 to TRBJ2-4; TRBD1 matches 10 bases. Per the germline V gene, CDR1 is SGHTA and CDR2 is FQGTGA. With V trimmed by 5 bases and J by 4 bases, 8 bases remained unmatched. The CDR3 length is 16 residues. The CDR3 here is CASSPIPGQGKNIQYF. The CDR3 bases are TGTGCCAGCAGCCCAATCCCGGGACAGGGGAAAAACATTCAGTACTTC.

The CDR3 DNA reads TGTGCCAGCAGTAGGACATTGAATAATCCCTACGAGCAGTACTTC. Amino acids: CASSRTLNNPYEQYF. The rearrangement links TRBV2 to TRBJ2-7, with D possibly being TRBD1 (5 bases). The germline CDR1 and CDR2 sequences are SNHLY and FYNNEI. The V and J ends lost 5 bases and 2 bases respectively, with 16 bases between them. The CDR3 consists of 15 residues.

The CDR3: CASRLTGAGELFF. The CDR3 DNA reads as TGTGCCAGCAGGTTAACAGGGGCCGGGGAGCTGTTTTTT. V is TRBV27 and J is TRBJ2-2; 7 bases agree with TRBD1. Germline-derived CDR1 and CDR2 are MNHEY and SMNVEV (reference sequence). This CDR3 spans 13 amino acids. Trimming took 6 bases from V and 6 from J; bases not matched to a gene: 4.

The V gene is TRBV13, the J gene TRBJ2-1, with TRBD2 matching 8 bases. The germline gives CDR1 PRHDT, CDR2 FYEKMQ (reference sequence). The length of the CDR3 is 16 residues. Losses at the gene ends were 3 bases for V and 7 bases for J; bases not matched to a gene: 11. CDR3 residues: CASSFLEREWRNEQFF. As DNA, the CDR3 is TGTGCCAGCAGCTTTCTCGAGCGGGAGTGGAGAAATGAGCAGTTCTTC.